One and the same sample provided the 23 T cell receptor beta chains below, sequenced in a study of cytomegalovirus exposure and HLA in healthy donors. It was with 60 Vbeta and 13 Jbeta primers that the PCR ran. Using immunoSEQ multiplex PCR, the repertoire was profiled, and TCRdb retains in-frame clones only, with some absent. Here the sample spans some 190,000 clones, about 9% being singletons. The sample consisted of PBMCs. The receptors derive from a young woman in good health and CMV-seropositive.

A few counts support this clone. V usage is TRBV5-1 and J usage is TRBJ2-5; D unresolved. Trimming cost V 9 bases and J 2 bases, with 17 bases left between them. CDR3 size: 14 residues. Germline loops: CDR1 SGHRS, CDR2 YFSETQ. The CDR3 region is CATNPLPQQETQYF. The CDR3 DNA follows: TGCGCCACCAACCCGCTGCCGCAGCAAGAGACCCAGTACTTC.

The rearrangement links TRBV6-5 to TRBJ1-5; a possible D gene is TRBD1 (5 bases). The CDR3 is 14 amino acids. In germline, CDR1 is MNHEY, CDR2 SVGAGI. Trimming cost V 2 bases and J 7 bases, with 12 bases left between them. CDR3 region: CASSYSRANQPQHF. The CDR3 region has the DNA TGTGCCAGCAGTTACAGCAGGGCCAACCAGCCCCAGCATTTT.

CDR3 in amino acids: CASSSGTKYEQYF. In nucleotides, the CDR3 is TGCGCCAGCAGCTCCGGGACTAAATACGAGCAGTACTTC. The genes are TRBV5-1 and TRBJ2-7, with TRBD2 matching 7 bases. The germline CDR1 and CDR2 sequences are SGHRS and YFSETQ. Germline trimming cut 3 bases from V and 4 bases from J; bases unmatched to any gene: 4. The CDR3 extends over 13 amino acids.

This clone occurred a few times. The chain links TRBV6-5 to TRBJ1-1, with 12 bases that match TRBD1. The CDR3 sequence is 15 residues long. After removal of 4 bases from V and 10 bases from J, the junction contained 10 bases not matched to a gene. Germline assignment: CDR1 MNHEY and CDR2 SVGAGI. For the CDR3, the DNA is TGTGCCAGCAGTTCACCGGGACAGGGGGCGGCCGGAGCTTTCTTT. It specifies CASSSPGQGAAGAFF.

The V and J genes are TRBV5-4 and TRBJ2-2; 7 positions agree with TRBD2. With V trimmed by 4 bases and J by 7 bases, 13 bases remained unmatched. Germline assignment: CDR1 SGHNT and CDR2 YYREEE (reference sequence). The CDR3 has 16 amino acids. The CDR3 spells CASSPGSGKSSGELFF. The CDR3 DNA is TGTGCCAGCAGCCCGGGGAGCGGGAAAAGTAGCGGGGAGCTGTTTTTT.

The J gene is TRBJ2-7, the V gene TRBV5-1, with 13 bases identical to TRBD2. Germline V gene lookup returns CDR1 SGHRS and CDR2 YFSETQ. Germline trimming cut 3 bases from V and 3 bases from J; bases unmatched to any gene: 6. The CDR3 runs to 16 residues. CDR3 residues: CASSWTSGRGGYEQYF. CDR3 coding DNA: TGCGCCAGCAGCTGGACTAGCGGGAGAGGGGGCTACGAGCAGTACTTC.

The chain is built from TRBV2 and TRBJ1-2; weak D call: TRBD1 (6 bases). CDR1 is SNHLY and CDR2 is FYNNEI in the germline V gene. V lost 6 bases and J 6 bases, leaving 8 bases between the germline ends. There are 11 residues in the CDR3. CDR3 protein: CASRKGDGYTF. The CDR3, as DNA: TGTGCCAGCAGGAAGGGGGATGGCTACACCTTC.

In its sample, this clone was seen a few times. The V and J genes are TRBV2 and TRBJ2-1; D not resolved. The CDR3 extends over 13 amino acids. Trimming removed 8 bases from V and 3 bases from J, with 11 bases in between. Per the germline V gene, CDR1 is SNHLY and CDR2 is FYNNEI. The DNA for the CDR3 is TGTGCCAGCGACAAGGTAGACTACAATGAGCAGTTCTTC. Translation: CASDKVDYNEQFF.

The chain couples TRBV4-1 to TRBJ2-7; TRBD2 agrees at 12 bases. CDR1 MGHRA and CDR2 YSYEKL come from the germline V gene. The CDR3 consists of 16 residues. V was pared by 2 bases and J by 5 bases, with 7 bases of the junction left unmatched. The CDR3 DNA is TGCGCCAGCAGCCAATCCGGACTAGCGGGATATGACGAGCAGTACTTC. It encodes CASSQSGLAGYDEQYF.

The genes are TRBV5-1 and TRBJ1-1, with 8 bases aligning to TRBD1. The CDR3 totals 17 residues. With V trimmed by 4 bases and J by 3 bases, 14 bases remained unmatched. Per the germline V gene, CDR1 is SGHRS and CDR2 is YFSETQ. For the CDR3, the DNA is TGCGCCAGCAGCCAGCGCCGACAGGGGTCGGGGTACACTGAAGCTTTCTTT. Its protein is CASSQRRQGSGYTEAFF.

The rearrangement uses TRBV13 and TRBJ1-1; 8 bases agree with TRBD1. V dropped 6 bases and J dropped 11; count of bases not matched to a gene: 5. CDR3 length: 11 residues. Germline V gene lookup returns CDR1 PRHDT and CDR2 FYEKMQ (reference sequence). CDR3 DNA: TGTGCCAGCAGATCCCAGGGGGCGGCTTTCTTT. Translating gives CASRSQGAAFF.

The V call is TRBV5-1, the J call TRBJ2-1; 9 nucleotides line up with TRBD1. Germline assignment: CDR1 SGHRS and CDR2 YFSETQ. Germline trimming cut 5 bases from V and 4 bases from J; bases unmatched to any gene: 7. The length of the CDR3 is 15 residues. Written as DNA, the CDR3 is TGCGCCAGCAGAACTGCCGGGACAGGGTACAATGAGCAGTTCTTC. Translating it yields CASRTAGTGYNEQFF.

In the case of this clone: It is likely a read error, because the conserved phenylalanine at the end of the CDR3 is missing. This chain uses TRBV5-4 with TRBJ1-2; TRBD1 matches 11 bases. The CDR3 length is 15 residues. With 4 bases clipped from V and 6 bases from J, the junction kept 8 bases outside the gene matches. Germline values: CDR1 SGHNT, CDR2 YYREEE (reference sequence). The CDR3 spells CASSHRDRGNNGYTV. The DNA for the CDR3 is TGTGCCAGCAGCCACCGGGACAGGGGGAACAATGGCTACACCGTC.

This sequence joins TRBV4-2 and TRBJ2-2; 7 positions match TRBD2. V gave up 4 bases and J gave up 7 bases; unmatched junction bases: 9. From germline, CDR1 is LGHNA and CDR2 YNFKEQ. CDR3 length: 15 residues. The CDR3 spells CASSREGGPHGELFF. As DNA, the CDR3 is TGTGCCAGCAGCCGGGAGGGAGGGCCCCACGGGGAGCTGTTTTTT.

This clone was recorded many times. The chain has TRBV6-1 and TRBJ2-1; 11 bases align to TRBD2. V was pared by 2 bases and J by 6 bases, with 3 bases of the junction left unmatched. The germline V gene encodes CDR1 MNHNS and CDR2 SASEGT. The CDR3 has 15 residues. As DNA, the CDR3 is TGTGCCAGCAGTGAATTAGCGGGAGGGCCCAATGAGCAGTTCTTC. It specifies CASSELAGGPNEQFF.

The chain joins TRBV6-5 to TRBJ2-7; maybe TRBD1 (6 bases). Germline-derived CDR1 and CDR2 are MNHEY and SVGAGI. The CDR3 spans 16 residues. The V end was cut by 2 bases, the J end by 7 bases, with 21 bases between. CDR3 sequence reads: CASSYRTYRVPREQYF. Here the CDR3 DNA reads TGTGCCAGCAGTTACCGAACCTACAGGGTTCCACGAGAGCAGTACTTC.

The CDR3: CASSPSMPNEKLFF. The CDR3 DNA reads TGTGCCAGCAGTCCTAGTATGCCTAATGAAAAACTGTTTTTT. V and J are TRBV2 and TRBJ1-4; D gene ambiguous. Germline-derived CDR1 and CDR2 are SNHLY and FYNNEI. Trimming removed 5 bases from V and 3 bases from J, with 10 bases in between. The length of the CDR3 is 14 residues.

This clone came up a few times. The chain joins TRBV19 to TRBJ2-3, with 9 positions matching TRBD1. Germline loops: CDR1 LNHDA, CDR2 SQIVND (reference sequence). The CDR3 consists of 15 residues. After removal of 2 bases from V and 3 bases from J, the junction contained 3 bases not matched to a gene. CDR3 nucleotides: TGTGCCAGTAGTATAAGGGACAGGGTAACAGATACGCAGTATTTT. Its protein product is CASSIRDRVTDTQYF.

The sample holds a few counts of this clone. This chain connects TRBV6-1 to TRBJ2-5, with 8 bases fitting TRBD2. Losses at the gene ends were 5 bases for V and 4 bases for J; bases not matched to a gene: 9. The CDR3 runs to 15 residues. Germline CDR1 and CDR2: MNHNS and SASEGT. The DNA for the CDR3 is TGTGCCAGCAGTTTAGCGGGAAGTTCGGGAGAGACCCAGTACTTC. As protein: CASSLAGSSGETQYF.

In this sample, this clone turned up a few times. The CDR3 nucleotides read TGTGCCAGCAGCCAAGATTGGGGGGGAGGGGGAAGAGAGACCCAGTACTTC. It translates to CASSQDWGGGGRETQYF. The J gene is TRBJ2-5, the V gene TRBV4-2, with a possible D match to TRBD2 (7 bases). V shed 0 bases and J shed 4 bases, with 18 bases lying between them. The CDR3 runs 17 residues. Germline loops: CDR1 LGHNA, CDR2 YNFKEQ.

This clone was detected a few times. V usage is TRBV29-1 and J usage is TRBJ2-7, with 14 bases identical to TRBD2. The length of the CDR3 is 16 residues. CDR1 is SQVTM and CDR2 is ANQGSEA in the germline V gene. V dropped 6 bases and J dropped 4; count of bases not matched to a gene: 11. The CDR3 protein is CSVAGTSGSEPYEQYF. CDR3 DNA sequence: TGCAGCGTCGCCGGGACTAGCGGGAGCGAACCTTACGAGCAGTACTTC.

The CDR3 bases are TGTGCCTGGACGACAGGGGCTGGGAACTATGGCTACACCTTC. Translating gives CAWTTGAGNYGYTF. The rearrangement joins TRBV30 to TRBJ1-2, with 8 bases fitting TRBD1. This CDR3 spans 14 amino acids. The J segment lost 2 bases and the V segment lost 4 bases, leaving 6 bases of the junction unmatched. Germline assignment: CDR1 GTSNPN and CDR2 SVGIG (reference sequence).

This chain joins TRBV18 and TRBJ2-7; TRBD1 matches at 7 bases. Trimming at V came to 4 bases and at J to 2 bases, leaving 5 bases not matched to a gene. The CDR3 contains 14 residues. From germline, CDR1 is KGHSH and CDR2 LQKENI. CDR3 in DNA: TGTGCCAGCTCACACACGGGACAGACCTACGAGCAGTACTTC. This codes for CASSHTGQTYEQYF.